Each of the 11 T cell receptor beta chains below was sequenced from the same sample in a study of technical replicates of blood from several donors. Data came from immunoSEQ multiplex PCR; TCRdb stores just in-frame clones and leaves some out. The repertoire holds around 72,000 clones, with roughly nine tenths as singletons. The sequencing input was T cells isolated from PBMCs. These receptors all stem from a human donor in good health. Some clones in this sample may be carry-over from other donors' samples.

CDR3 in DNA: TGTGCCAGCAGCTTAGTCAGGGGGTCATACGAGCAGTACTTC. It specifies CASSLVRGSYEQYF. This rearrangement joins TRBV7-9 to TRBJ2-7; 7 nucleotides match TRBD1. V lost 1 base and J lost 4; bases outside the gene matches: 4. The CDR3 contains 14 residues. Germline loops: CDR1 SEHNR, CDR2 FQNEAQ (reference sequence).

The genes are TRBV5-1 and TRBJ2-5; TRBD1 agrees at 11 bases. V shed 6 bases and J 2 bases; nucleotides not matched to a gene: 6. CDR1 is SGHRS, CDR2 YFSETQ, per germline. The CDR3 contains 15 residues. The CDR3 region has the DNA TGCGCCAGCACTGTGGGGACAGGGGGGCAAGAGACCCAGTACTTC. It translates to CASTVGTGGQETQYF.

DNA of the CDR3: TGTGCCAGCAGCTCTAGGACAGGGGGTATCACTGAAGCTTTCTTT. It codes for CASSSRTGGITEAFF. This chain connects TRBV5-8 to TRBJ1-1, with TRBD1 identical over 10 bases. J lost 4 bases, V lost 3 bases, and 6 bases had no gene match. The CDR3 runs to 15 residues. In germline, CDR1 is SGHTS, CDR2 YDEGEE. The whole variable domain, remainder taken from reference TRBV5-8 and TRBJ1-1, is EAGVTQSPTHLIKTRGQQATLRCSPISGHTSVYWYQQALGLGLQFLLWYDEGEERNRGNFPPRFSGRQFPNYSSELNVNALELEDSALYLCASSSRTGGITEAFFGQGTRLTVV.

The rearrangement uses TRBV5-1 and TRBJ1-3; TRBD1 aligns across 7 bases. Unmatched junction bases numbered 8, after V lost 4 bases and J lost 4 bases. Per the germline V gene, CDR1 is SGHRS and CDR2 is YFSETQ. CDR3 length: 15 amino acids. DNA of the CDR3: TGCGCCAGCAGCCCTGGCGGGACAGACGGAAACACCATATATTTT. Protein: CASSPGGTDGNTIYF.

This chain joins TRBV6-6 and TRBJ1-1, with 9 nucleotides matching TRBD1. The V and J ends lost 5 bases and 6 bases, in that order; junction bases with no gene match: 7. In germline, CDR1 is MNHNY, CDR2 SVGAGI (reference sequence). CDR3 length: 14 amino acids. The CDR3 region has the DNA TGTGCCAGCAGTGCGGGACAGGGTGGCGCTGAAGCTTTCTTT. This translates into CASSAGQGGAEAFF.

This clone was seen more than once but under ten times. The V and J genes are TRBV25-1 and TRBJ2-1; 9 nucleotides line up with TRBD1. CDR3 length: 12 residues. CDR1 and CDR2 (germline): MGHDK, SYGVNS. V was clipped by 4 bases and J by 9 bases; unmatched bases: 1. CDR3 region: CASSVTGGEQFF. Written as DNA, the CDR3 is TGTGCCAGCAGTGTGACAGGGGGTGAGCAGTTCTTC. The full variable domain, its missing parts supplied by reference TRBV25-1 and TRBJ2-1, is EADIYQTPRYLVIGTGKKITLECSQTMGHDKMYWYQQDPGMELHLIHYSYGVNSTEKGDLSSESTVSRIRTEHFPLTLESARPSHTSQYLCASSVTGGEQFFGPGTRLTVL.

The chain employs TRBV7-8 and TRBJ1-1; 9 bases fit TRBD1. The CDR3 runs 16 residues. Losses at the gene ends were 5 bases for V and 2 bases for J; bases not matched to a gene: 9. Germline V CDR1 and CDR2: SGHVS, FQNEAQ. CDR3 residues: CASSPRDRAINTEAFF. The CDR3 nucleotides are TGTGCCAGCAGCCCAAGGGACAGGGCGATCAACACTGAAGCTTTCTTT.

The chain has TRBV5-1 and TRBJ2-5; a possible D gene is TRBD2 (5 bases). The CDR3 has 15 amino acids. Trimming left V 0 bases short and J 1 base short, with 10 bases between. CDR1 and CDR2 from the germline V gene are SGHRS and YFSETQ. Here the CDR3 reads CASSLASGSQETQYF. CDR3 nucleotide sequence: TGCGCCAGCAGCTTGGCCTCGGGGAGCCAAGAGACCCAGTACTTC.

The rearrangement joins TRBV29-1 to TRBJ1-2; D not certain. CDR1 SQVTM and CDR2 ANQGSEA come from the germline V gene. V lost 4 bases to trimming and J lost 3 bases, with 3 bases between them. The CDR3 loop spans 10 amino acids. The CDR3 reads CSVADYGYTF. For the CDR3, the DNA is TGCAGCGTTGCAGACTATGGCTACACCTTC.

The J gene is TRBJ2-2, the V gene TRBV27; 7 bases agree with TRBD1. Germline CDR1 and CDR2: MNHEY and SMNVEV (reference sequence). J gave up 4 bases and V 5 bases, and 4 bases lay outside the gene matches. The CDR3 loop spans 14 amino acids. The CDR3 sequence is CASSGTAVTGELFF. Written as DNA, the CDR3 is TGTGCCAGCAGTGGGACAGCGGTCACCGGGGAGCTGTTTTTT.

The chain employs TRBV5-6 and TRBJ2-5, with D perhaps TRBD2 (5 bases). Trimming cost V 3 bases and J 0 bases, with 12 bases left between them. The CDR3 loop spans 15 amino acids. CDR1 and CDR2 from the germline V gene are SGHDT and YYEEEE. The CDR3 nucleotides are TGTGCCAGCAGCTCCGTGGCCGGGGACCAAGAGACCCAGTACTTC. Translating gives CASSSVAGDQETQYF.